The rows below give T cell receptor beta chains drawn from one sample of a study of blood T cell repertoires in COVID-19. Sequencing was performed with immunoSEQ multiplex PCR; in TCRdb, only in-frame clones are kept and a portion is missing. The table has approximately 200,000 clones, about nine tenths seen once; the top ten hold about 4.1%. The sequencing input was peripheral blood. These receptors all stem from a woman younger than 45 with acute or convalescent COVID-19. Each CDR3 is given with its conserved first and last residue. The order of the fields is V gene, J gene, D gene, clone size, CDR3 protein, CDR3 DNA. A D gene is named only where the DNA matches it firmly. Rows give clone size only sometimes, using once, few, many, or a class for an expanded clone.

v_gene: TRBV9; j_gene: TRBJ2-1; d_gene: TRBD1; abundance: few; CDR3aa: CASSGTGEYNEQFF; CDR3nt: TGTGCCAGCAGCGGGACAGGGGAATACAATGAGCAGTTCTTC
v_gene: TRBV7-9; j_gene: TRBJ2-2; d_gene: NA; abundance: NA; CDR3aa: CASSSWGNTGELFF; CDR3nt: TGTGCCAGCAGCTCGTGGGGCAACACCGGGGAGCTGTTTTTT
v_gene: TRBV18; j_gene: TRBJ2-1; d_gene: NA; abundance: NA; CDR3aa: CASLLELPNEQFF; CDR3nt: TGTGCCAGTTTACTAGAGCTTCCCAATGAGCAGTTCTTC
v_gene: TRBV28; j_gene: TRBJ2-1; d_gene: NA; abundance: NA; CDR3aa: CASTKFMGTQQFF; CDR3nt: TGTGCCAGCACCAAATTTATGGGGACTCAGCAGTTCTTC
v_gene: TRBV5-4; j_gene: TRBJ1-2; d_gene: NA; abundance: NA; CDR3aa: CASSFRTAGNYGYTF; CDR3nt: TGTGCCAGCAGCTTCAGGACAGCCGGGAACTATGGCTACACCTTC
v_gene: TRBV2; j_gene: TRBJ1-2; d_gene: NA; abundance: NA; CDR3aa: CASSSNYGYTF; CDR3nt: TGTGCCAGCAGCTCCAACTATGGCTACACCTTC
v_gene: TRBV6-6; j_gene: TRBJ2-1; d_gene: NA; abundance: NA; CDR3aa: CASTVASEQFF; CDR3nt: TGTGCCAGCACGGTAGCCTCTGAGCAGTTCTTC
v_gene: TRBV5-1; j_gene: TRBJ2-1; d_gene: NA; abundance: NA; CDR3aa: CASSARSNEQFF; CDR3nt: TGCGCCAGCAGCGCCCGGAGCAATGAGCAGTTCTTC
v_gene: TRBV9; j_gene: TRBJ2-1; d_gene: NA; abundance: NA; CDR3aa: CASSPLVLHEQFF; CDR3nt: TGTGCCAGCAGCCCGTTAGTTTTGCATGAGCAGTTCTTC
v_gene: TRBV29-1; j_gene: TRBJ1-1; d_gene: TRBD1; abundance: NA; CDR3aa: CSVDQGAVDTLTEAFF; CDR3nt: TGCAGCGTTGACCAGGGGGCGGTTGACACCCTAACTGAAGCTTTCTTT
v_gene: TRBV18; j_gene: TRBJ1-1; d_gene: NA; abundance: once; CDR3aa: CASSSAGNTEAFF; CDR3nt: TGTGCCAGCTCATCTGCAGGGAACACTGAAGCTTTCTTT
v_gene: TRBV24-1; j_gene: TRBJ2-5; d_gene: NA; abundance: NA; CDR3aa: CATSDFTGGQETQYF; CDR3nt: TGTGCCACCAGTGATTTTACCGGGGGACAAGAGACCCAGTACTTC
v_gene: TRBV10-3; j_gene: TRBJ2-1; d_gene: TRBD2; abundance: NA; CDR3aa: CAINNVASGFTIF; CDR3nt: TGTGCCATCAACAACGTGGCTAGCGGGTTTACTATCTTC
v_gene: TRBV28; j_gene: TRBJ2-5; d_gene: TRBD2; abundance: NA; CDR3aa: CASSLSRGGYETQYF; CDR3nt: TGTGCCAGCAGTTTATCCCGGGGGGGTTACGAGACCCAGTACTTC
v_gene: TRBV11-2; j_gene: TRBJ2-7; d_gene: NA; abundance: NA; CDR3aa: CASSSISVSYEQYF; CDR3nt: TGTGCCAGCAGCTCAATCTCGGTGTCCTACGAGCAGTACTTC
v_gene: TRBV5-1; j_gene: TRBJ1-5; d_gene: TRBD1; abundance: NA; CDR3aa: CASSLDRGQPQHF; CDR3nt: TGCGCCAGCAGCTTGGACAGGGGGCAGCCCCAGCATTTT
v_gene: TRBV6-5; j_gene: TRBJ2-7; d_gene: TRBD1; abundance: few; CDR3aa: CASSSWDSLYEQYF; CDR3nt: TGTGCCAGCAGTTCCTGGGACAGCCTTTACGAGCAGTACTTC
v_gene: TRBV5-4; j_gene: TRBJ1-2; d_gene: NA; abundance: once; CDR3aa: CASGTPLWLGGASGYTF; CDR3nt: TGTGCCAGCGGAACCCCGTTATGGTTGGGGGGGGCGTCTGGCTACACCTTC
v_gene: TRBV24-1; j_gene: TRBJ2-3; d_gene: NA; abundance: once; CDR3aa: CATERADTQYF; CDR3nt: TGTGCCACCGAGCGGGCAGATACGCAGTATTTT
v_gene: TRBV19; j_gene: TRBJ1-2; d_gene: NA; abundance: NA; CDR3aa: CASSIGGNIYGYTF; CDR3nt: TGTGCCAGTAGTATTGGAGGGAACATTTATGGCTACACCTTC
v_gene: TRBV2; j_gene: TRBJ1-5; d_gene: NA; abundance: few; CDR3aa: CASSRGGKPQHF; CDR3nt: TGTGCCAGCAGTAGGGGGGGGAAGCCCCAGCATTTT
v_gene: TRBV5-1; j_gene: TRBJ2-7; d_gene: NA; abundance: NA; CDR3aa: CASRHTFGSDYEQYF; CDR3nt: TGCGCCAGCAGACATACGTTCGGGAGTGACTACGAGCAGTACTTC
v_gene: TRBV25-1; j_gene: TRBJ2-5; d_gene: NA; abundance: NA; CDR3aa: CASSERSDTQLETQYF; CDR3nt: TGTGCCAGCAGTGAAAGGTCGGACACGCAGTTAGAGACCCAGTACTTC
v_gene: TRBV5-8; j_gene: TRBJ1-1; d_gene: NA; abundance: NA; CDR3aa: CASSFGFPNWSTEAFF; CDR3nt: TGTGCCAGCAGCTTCGGCTTCCCCAATTGGAGCACTGAAGCTTTCTTT
v_gene: TRBV5-1; j_gene: TRBJ2-7; d_gene: NA; abundance: NA; CDR3aa: CASSLAAGYEQYF; CDR3nt: TGCGCCAGCAGCTTGGCCGCGGGCTACGAGCAGTACTTC
v_gene: TRBV5-1; j_gene: TRBJ2-7; d_gene: TRBD1; abundance: NA; CDR3aa: CASSLIGMTGVGQYF; CDR3nt: TGCGCCAGCAGCTTGATTGGGATGACAGGGGTAGGGCAGTACTTC
v_gene: TRBV29-1; j_gene: TRBJ2-7; d_gene: TRBD1; abundance: NA; CDR3aa: CSASDRAEQYF; CDR3nt: TGCAGCGCTTCGGACAGGGCCGAGCAGTACTTC
v_gene: TRBV6-5; j_gene: TRBJ2-7; d_gene: TRBD1; abundance: NA; CDR3aa: CATSPGQLYEQYF; CDR3nt: TGTGCCACTTCCCCGGGACAGCTCTACGAGCAGTACTTC
v_gene: TRBV4-2; j_gene: TRBJ1-3; d_gene: NA; abundance: NA; CDR3aa: CASSLKGEGRDTIYF; CDR3nt: TGTGCCAGCAGCCTGAAGGGTGAGGGGAGGGACACCATATATTTT
v_gene: TRBV5-4; j_gene: TRBJ2-1; d_gene: TRBD2; abundance: NA; CDR3aa: CASIGTSGSFNEQFF; CDR3nt: TGTGCCAGCATCGGGACTAGCGGGAGTTTCAATGAGCAGTTCTTC
v_gene: TRBV4-1; j_gene: TRBJ2-5; d_gene: TRBD2; abundance: NA; CDR3aa: CASSPWTSGGIYQETQYF; CDR3nt: TGCGCCAGCAGCCCTTGGACTAGCGGGGGGATCTACCAAGAGACCCAGTACTTC
v_gene: TRBV24-1; j_gene: TRBJ2-5; d_gene: TRBD1; abundance: NA; CDR3aa: CATSDRQGGETQYF; CDR3nt: TGTGCCACCAGTGACAGACAGGGGGGTGAGACCCAGTACTTC
v_gene: TRBV7-3; j_gene: TRBJ2-7; d_gene: NA; abundance: few; CDR3aa: CASSLDGIGEQYF; CDR3nt: TGTGCCAGCAGCTTGGACGGGATCGGCGAGCAGTACTTC
v_gene: TRBV5-1; j_gene: TRBJ2-5; d_gene: TRBD1; abundance: NA; CDR3aa: CASRPTGTGSQETQYF; CDR3nt: TGCGCCAGCAGACCAACCGGGACAGGGTCCCAAGAGACCCAGTACTTC
v_gene: TRBV11-2; j_gene: TRBJ2-1; d_gene: TRBD2; abundance: once; CDR3aa: CASSLGLAGLNEQFF; CDR3nt: TGTGCCAGCAGCTTAGGTCTAGCGGGGTTAAATGAGCAGTTCTTC
v_gene: TRBV15; j_gene: TRBJ1-5; d_gene: TRBD1; abundance: once; CDR3aa: CATGDRGSNQPQHF; CDR3nt: TGTGCCACCGGGGACAGGGGTAGCAATCAGCCCCAGCATTTT
v_gene: TRBV4-1; j_gene: TRBJ2-2; d_gene: TRBD2; abundance: NA; CDR3aa: CASSHAGFVMATSGSVTGELFF; CDR3nt: TGCGCCAGCAGCCACGCTGGGTTTGTGATGGCGACTAGCGGGAGCGTGACCGGGGAGCTGTTTTTT
v_gene: TRBV6-5; j_gene: TRBJ2-3; d_gene: TRBD2; abundance: NA; CDR3aa: CASSGRAYDTQYF; CDR3nt: TGTGCCAGCAGCGGGAGGGCCTATGATACGCAGTATTTT
v_gene: TRBV6-1; j_gene: TRBJ1-6; d_gene: NA; abundance: NA; CDR3aa: CASSEVSPLHF; CDR3nt: TGTGCCAGCAGTGAAGTCTCCCCCCTCCACTTT
v_gene: TRBV29-1; j_gene: TRBJ2-7; d_gene: NA; abundance: NA; CDR3aa: CSVVLGGLSYEQYF; CDR3nt: TGCAGCGTTGTCTTGGGTGGGCTCTCCTACGAGCAGTACTTC
v_gene: TRBV9; j_gene: TRBJ1-2; d_gene: NA; abundance: once; CDR3aa: CASSVGRGNYGYTF; CDR3nt: TGTGCCAGCAGCGTAGGTCGGGGGAACTATGGCTACACCTTC
v_gene: TRBV5-5; j_gene: TRBJ1-5; d_gene: TRBD1; abundance: NA; CDR3aa: CASSFGTGALINQPQHF; CDR3nt: TGTGCCAGCAGCTTCGGGACAGGGGCCTTGATCAATCAGCCCCAGCATTTT
v_gene: TRBV9; j_gene: TRBJ1-3; d_gene: NA; abundance: NA; CDR3aa: CASSGHSTIYF; CDR3nt: TGTGCCAGCAGCGGGCACAGCACCATATATTTT
v_gene: TRBV18; j_gene: TRBJ1-4; d_gene: TRBD1; abundance: NA; CDR3aa: CASSPRTGGYEKLFF; CDR3nt: TGTGCCAGCTCACCGCGCACAGGGGGCTATGAAAAACTGTTTTTT